Sequencing of this T cell receptor (beta chain) was carried out in a study of early T cells in non-severe SARS-CoV-2 infection. Attachment of unique molecular identifiers was made to individual cDNA molecules. Each CDR3 protein is one row after TCRdb ran MiXCR on the 5' RACE reads. The table shows about 77,000 distinct CDR3 sequences, with around 5% occurring only once. This clonotype was observed at least ten times. This receptor was obtained from an adult who was a healthcare worker with PCR-confirmed SARS-CoV-2 infection or an uninfected control (not recorded which). Sequenced here: whole blood, sampled at baseline.

The CDR3: CASSRTKTGNQPQHF. CDR3 in DNA: TGTGCCAGTAGCCGGACAAAAACTGGCAATCAGCCCCAGCATTTT. The chain is built from TRBV19 and TRBJ1-5; maybe TRBD1 (5 bases). Deletions cut 6 bases from V and 2 bases from J, with 14 bases between. The CDR3 totals 15 residues. Germline V gene lookup returns CDR1 LNHDA and CDR2 SQIVND (reference sequence).